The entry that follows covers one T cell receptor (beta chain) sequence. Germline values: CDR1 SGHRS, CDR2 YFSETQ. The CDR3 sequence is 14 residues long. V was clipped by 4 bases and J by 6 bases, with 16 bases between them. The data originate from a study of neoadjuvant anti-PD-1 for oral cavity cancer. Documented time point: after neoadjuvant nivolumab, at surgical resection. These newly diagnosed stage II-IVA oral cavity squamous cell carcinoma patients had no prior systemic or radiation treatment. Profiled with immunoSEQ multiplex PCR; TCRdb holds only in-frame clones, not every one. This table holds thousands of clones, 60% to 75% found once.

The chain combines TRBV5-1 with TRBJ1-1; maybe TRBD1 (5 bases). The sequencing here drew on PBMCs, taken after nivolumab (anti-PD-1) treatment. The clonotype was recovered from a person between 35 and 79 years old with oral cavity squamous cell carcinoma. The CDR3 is CASSPTGSGAEAFF. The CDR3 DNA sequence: TGCGCCAGCAGCCCAACAGGCTCCGGAGCTGAAGCTTTCTTT.